The 2 T cell receptor beta chains below come from one sample, sequenced in a study of T cells in localized non-small cell lung cancer. The method was immunoSEQ multiplex PCR; TCRdb's version includes in-frame clones alone and lacks a portion of them. The sample lists around 30,000 clones, around 90% occurring once. The starting material was peripheral blood, obtained before any cancer treatment. These receptors all come from a male donor at least 60 years old with stage I lung adenocarcinoma.

The rearrangement joins TRBV11-3 to TRBJ1-6; D is uncertain. V lost 0 bases and J lost 7, with 4 bases in between. Germline CDR1 SGHNT, CDR2 YENEEA. CDR3 length: 13 residues. The CDR3 loop reads CASSLDHNSPLHF. The CDR3 DNA reads as TGTGCCAGCAGCTTAGATCACAATTCACCCCTCCACTTT. Full variable domain (outside the CDR3, taken from reference TRBV11-3 and TRBJ1-6): EAGVVQSPRYKIIEKKQPVAFWCNPISGHNTLYWYLQNLGQGPELLIRYENEEAVDDSQLPKDRFSAERLKGVDSTLKIQPAELGDSAVYLCASSLDHNSPLHFGNGTRLTVT.

The rearrangement links TRBV5-6 to TRBJ2-7; perhaps D is TRBD1 or TRBD2 (5 bases each). V lost 3 bases and J 0 bases, leaving 16 bases between the germline ends. Per the germline V gene, CDR1 is SGHDT and CDR2 is YYEEEE. The CDR3 has 16 amino acids. The CDR3 loop is CASSSYGTGHSYEQYF. The CDR3 nucleotides are TGTGCCAGCAGCTCATATGGGACGGGTCACTCCTACGAGCAGTACTTC.